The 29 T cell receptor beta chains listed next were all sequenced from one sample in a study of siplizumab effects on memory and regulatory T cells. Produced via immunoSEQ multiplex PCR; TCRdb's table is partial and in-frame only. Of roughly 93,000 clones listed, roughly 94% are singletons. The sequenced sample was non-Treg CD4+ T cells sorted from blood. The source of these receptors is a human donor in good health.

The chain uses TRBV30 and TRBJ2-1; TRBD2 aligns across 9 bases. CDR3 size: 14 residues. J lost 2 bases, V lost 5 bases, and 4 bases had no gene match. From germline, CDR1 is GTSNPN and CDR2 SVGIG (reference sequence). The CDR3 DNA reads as TGTGCCTGGGGTAGCGGGAGTCCCTACAATGAGCAGTTCTTC. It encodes CAWGSGSPYNEQFF.

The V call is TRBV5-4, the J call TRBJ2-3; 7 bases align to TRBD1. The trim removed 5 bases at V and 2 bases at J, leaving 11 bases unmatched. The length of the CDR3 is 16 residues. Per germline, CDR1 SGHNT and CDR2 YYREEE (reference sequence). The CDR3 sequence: CASRLTGQTYTDTQYF. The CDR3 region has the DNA TGTGCCAGCAGATTGACGGGACAGACATACACAGATACGCAGTATTTT.

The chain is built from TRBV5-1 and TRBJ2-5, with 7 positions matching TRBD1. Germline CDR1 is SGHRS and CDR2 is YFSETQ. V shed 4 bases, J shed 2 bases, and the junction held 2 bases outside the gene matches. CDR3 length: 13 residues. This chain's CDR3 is CASSRGQQETQYF. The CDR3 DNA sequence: TGCGCCAGCAGCAGGGGACAGCAAGAGACCCAGTACTTC.

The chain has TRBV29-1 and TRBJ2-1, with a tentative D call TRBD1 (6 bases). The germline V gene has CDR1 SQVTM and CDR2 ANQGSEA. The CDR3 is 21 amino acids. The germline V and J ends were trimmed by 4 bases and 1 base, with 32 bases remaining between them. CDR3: CSVVLFEGDIQTPGSYNEQFF. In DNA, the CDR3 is TGCAGCGTTGTCCTATTCGAGGGGGACATCCAAACCCCGGGGTCCTACAATGAGCAGTTCTTC.

CDR3 DNA: TGTGCCACCAGCACCAGTTGGAATTCACCCCTCCACTTT. This codes for CATSTSWNSPLHF. The chain employs TRBV15 and TRBJ1-6; D remains unclear. Germline values: CDR1 LNHNV, CDR2 YYDKDF (reference sequence). V lost 4 bases, J lost 7 bases, and 8 bases lay in between. CDR3 length: 13 residues.

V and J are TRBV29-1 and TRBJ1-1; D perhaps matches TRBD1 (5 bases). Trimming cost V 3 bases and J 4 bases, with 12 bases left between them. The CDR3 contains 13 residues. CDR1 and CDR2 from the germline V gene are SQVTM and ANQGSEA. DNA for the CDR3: TGCAGCGTTGAGGAGACGAGGGGCACTGAAGCTTTCTTT. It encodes CSVEETRGTEAFF.

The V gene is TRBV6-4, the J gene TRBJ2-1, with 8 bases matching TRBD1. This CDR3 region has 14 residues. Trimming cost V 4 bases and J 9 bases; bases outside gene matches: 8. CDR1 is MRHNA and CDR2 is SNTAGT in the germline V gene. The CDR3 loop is CASSGRTGSSEQFF. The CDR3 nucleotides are TGTGCCAGCAGTGGCAGGACAGGGTCGAGTGAGCAGTTCTTC.

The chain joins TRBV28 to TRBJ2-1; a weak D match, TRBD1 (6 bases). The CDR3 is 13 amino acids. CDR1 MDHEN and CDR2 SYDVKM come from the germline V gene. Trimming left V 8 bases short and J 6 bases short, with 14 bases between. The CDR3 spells CASGRTVLNEQFF. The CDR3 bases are TGTGCCAGCGGTCGGACAGTGCTCAATGAGCAGTTCTTC.

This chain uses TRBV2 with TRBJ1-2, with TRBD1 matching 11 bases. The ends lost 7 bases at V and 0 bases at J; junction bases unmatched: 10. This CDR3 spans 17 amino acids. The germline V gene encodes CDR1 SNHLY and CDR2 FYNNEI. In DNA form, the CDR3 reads TGTGCCAGCACTGACCGGGACAGGGGGAGAGCTAACTATGGCTACACCTTC. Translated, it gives CASTDRDRGRANYGYTF.

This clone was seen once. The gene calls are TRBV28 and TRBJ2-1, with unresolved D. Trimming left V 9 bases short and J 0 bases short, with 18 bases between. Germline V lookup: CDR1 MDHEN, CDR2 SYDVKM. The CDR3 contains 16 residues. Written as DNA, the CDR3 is TGTGCCAGTCAGAGCCCTCCCCCAAGCTCCTACAATGAGCAGTTCTTC. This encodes CASQSPPPSSYNEQFF.

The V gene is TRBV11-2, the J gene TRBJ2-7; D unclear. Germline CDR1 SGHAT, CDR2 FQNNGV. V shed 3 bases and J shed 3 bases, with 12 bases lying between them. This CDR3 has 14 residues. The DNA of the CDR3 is TGTGCCAGCAGCTTGAGGACGATTAACTACGAGCAGTACTTC. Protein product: CASSLRTINYEQYF.

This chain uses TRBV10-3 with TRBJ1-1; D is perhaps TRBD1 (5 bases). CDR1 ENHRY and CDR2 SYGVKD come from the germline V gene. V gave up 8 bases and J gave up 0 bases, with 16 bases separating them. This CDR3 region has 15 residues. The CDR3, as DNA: TGTGCCATCCTGAGGGACGGATCAATGAACACTGAAGCTTTCTTT. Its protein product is CAILRDGSMNTEAFF.

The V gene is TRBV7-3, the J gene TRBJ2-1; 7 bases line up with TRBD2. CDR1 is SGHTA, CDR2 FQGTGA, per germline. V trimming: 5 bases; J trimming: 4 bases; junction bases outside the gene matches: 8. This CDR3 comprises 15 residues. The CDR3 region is CASSVGTGGYNEQFF. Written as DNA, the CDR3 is TGTGCCAGCAGCGTCGGGACGGGAGGATACAATGAGCAGTTCTTC.

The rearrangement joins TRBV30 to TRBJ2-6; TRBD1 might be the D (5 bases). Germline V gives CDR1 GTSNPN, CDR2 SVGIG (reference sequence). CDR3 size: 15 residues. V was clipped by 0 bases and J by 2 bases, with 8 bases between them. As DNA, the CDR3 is TGTGCCTGGAGTGTAGGGGTGGCTGGGGCCAACGTCCTGACTTTC. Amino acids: CAWSVGVAGANVLTF.

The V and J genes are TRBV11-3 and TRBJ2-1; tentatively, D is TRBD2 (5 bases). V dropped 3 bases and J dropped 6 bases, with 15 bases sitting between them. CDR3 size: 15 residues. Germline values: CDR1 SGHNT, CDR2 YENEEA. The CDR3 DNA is TGTGCCAGCAGCTTTTCAAACCGGGATCTCAATGAGCAGTTCTTC. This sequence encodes CASSFSNRDLNEQFF.

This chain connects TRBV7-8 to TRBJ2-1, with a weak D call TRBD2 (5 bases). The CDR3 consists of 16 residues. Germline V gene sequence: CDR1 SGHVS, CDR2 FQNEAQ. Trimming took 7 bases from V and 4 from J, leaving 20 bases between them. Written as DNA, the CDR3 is TGTGCCAGCACCGACCCTCCGTGGGAGAAGTACAATGAGCAGTTCTTC. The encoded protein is CASTDPPWEKYNEQFF.

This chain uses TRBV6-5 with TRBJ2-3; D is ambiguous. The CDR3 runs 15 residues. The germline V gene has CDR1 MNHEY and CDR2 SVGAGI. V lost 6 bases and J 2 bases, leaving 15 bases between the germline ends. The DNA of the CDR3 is TGTGCCAGCAGGCCTCTAGGATATATCACAGATACGCAGTATTTT. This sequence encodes CASRPLGYITDTQYF.

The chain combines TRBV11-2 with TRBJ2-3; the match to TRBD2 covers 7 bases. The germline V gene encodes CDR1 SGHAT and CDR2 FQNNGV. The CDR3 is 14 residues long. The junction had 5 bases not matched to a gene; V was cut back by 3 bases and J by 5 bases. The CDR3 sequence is CASSLAGVGDTQYF. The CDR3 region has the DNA TGTGCCAGCAGCTTGGCGGGAGTAGGAGATACGCAGTATTTT.

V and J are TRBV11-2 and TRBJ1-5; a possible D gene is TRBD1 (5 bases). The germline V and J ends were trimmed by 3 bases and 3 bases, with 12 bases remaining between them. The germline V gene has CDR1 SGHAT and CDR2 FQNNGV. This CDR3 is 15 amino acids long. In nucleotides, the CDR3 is TGTGCCAGCAGCTTGGGACTTACCGTCAATCAGCCCCAGCATTTT. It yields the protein CASSLGLTVNQPQHF.

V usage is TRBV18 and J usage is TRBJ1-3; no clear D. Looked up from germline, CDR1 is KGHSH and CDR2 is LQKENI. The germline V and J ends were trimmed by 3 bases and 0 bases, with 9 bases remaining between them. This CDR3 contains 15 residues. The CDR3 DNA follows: TGTGCCAGCTCACCCAGGTCCAGCTCTGGAAACACCATATATTTT. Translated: CASSPRSSSGNTIYF.

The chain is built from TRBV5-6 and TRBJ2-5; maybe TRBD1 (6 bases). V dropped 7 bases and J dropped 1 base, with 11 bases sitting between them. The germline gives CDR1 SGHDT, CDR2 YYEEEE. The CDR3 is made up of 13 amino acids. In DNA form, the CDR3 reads TGTGCCAGCCGCCCGGACAGCCAAGAGACCCAGTACTTC. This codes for CASRPDSQETQYF.

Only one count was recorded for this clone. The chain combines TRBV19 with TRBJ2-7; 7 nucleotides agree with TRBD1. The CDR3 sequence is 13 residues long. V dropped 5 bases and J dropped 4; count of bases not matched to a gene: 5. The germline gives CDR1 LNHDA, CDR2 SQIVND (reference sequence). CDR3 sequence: CASSERDRYEQYF. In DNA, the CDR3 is TGTGCCAGTAGTGAACGGGACAGATACGAGCAGTACTTC.

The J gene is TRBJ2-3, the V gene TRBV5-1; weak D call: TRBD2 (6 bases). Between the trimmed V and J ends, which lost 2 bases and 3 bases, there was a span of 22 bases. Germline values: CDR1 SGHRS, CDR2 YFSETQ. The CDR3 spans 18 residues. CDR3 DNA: TGCGCCAGCAGCTTCCTTGGAGAGGGAGGAGGAAAAACAGATACGCAGTATTTT. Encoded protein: CASSFLGEGGGKTDTQYF.

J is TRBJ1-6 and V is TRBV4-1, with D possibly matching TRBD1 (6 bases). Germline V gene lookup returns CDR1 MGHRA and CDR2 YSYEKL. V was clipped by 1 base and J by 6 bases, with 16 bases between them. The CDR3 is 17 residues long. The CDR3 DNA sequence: TGCGCCAGCAGCCAAGGTCTCGGAAAGGGGGGTAATTCACCCCTCCACTTT. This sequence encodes CASSQGLGKGGNSPLHF.

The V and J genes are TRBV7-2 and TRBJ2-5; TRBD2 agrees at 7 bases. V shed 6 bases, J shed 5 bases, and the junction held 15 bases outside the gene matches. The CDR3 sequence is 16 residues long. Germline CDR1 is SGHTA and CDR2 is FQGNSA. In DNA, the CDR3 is TGTGCCAGCAGTCAGAGGAGACTAGCCGGGGGGGAGACCCAGTACTTC. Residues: CASSQRRLAGGETQYF. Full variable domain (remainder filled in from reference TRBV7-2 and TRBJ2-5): GAGVSQSPSNKVTEKGKDVELRCDPISGHTALYWYRQSLGQGLEFLIYFQGNSAPDKSGLPSDRFSAERTGGSVSTLTIQRTQQEDSAVYLCASSQRRLAGGETQYFGPGTRLLVL.

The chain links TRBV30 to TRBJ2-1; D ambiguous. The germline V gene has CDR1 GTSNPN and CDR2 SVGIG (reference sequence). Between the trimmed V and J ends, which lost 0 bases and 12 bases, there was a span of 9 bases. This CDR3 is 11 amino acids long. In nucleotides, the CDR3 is TGTGCCTGGAGTGTCCTAAAGGGGCAGTTCTTC. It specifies CAWSVLKGQFF.

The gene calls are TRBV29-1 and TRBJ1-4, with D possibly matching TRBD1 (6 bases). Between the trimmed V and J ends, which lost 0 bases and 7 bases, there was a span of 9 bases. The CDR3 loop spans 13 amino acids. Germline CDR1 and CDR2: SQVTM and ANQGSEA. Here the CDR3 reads CSVEDRGGEKLFF. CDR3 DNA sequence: TGCAGCGTTGAAGACAGGGGAGGTGAAAAACTGTTTTTT.

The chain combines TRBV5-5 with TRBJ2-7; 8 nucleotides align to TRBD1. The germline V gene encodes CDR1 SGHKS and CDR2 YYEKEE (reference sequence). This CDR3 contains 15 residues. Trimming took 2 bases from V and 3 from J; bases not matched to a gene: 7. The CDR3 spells CASSFSDRVDYEQYF. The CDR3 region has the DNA TGTGCCAGCAGCTTTTCGGACAGGGTCGACTACGAGCAGTACTTC. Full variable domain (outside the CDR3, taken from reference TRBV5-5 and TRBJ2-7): DAGVTQSPTHLIKTRGQQVTLRCSPISGHKSVSWYQQVLGQGPQFIFQYYEKEERGRGNFPDRFSARQFPNYSSELNVNALLLGDSALYLCASSFSDRVDYEQYFGPGTRLTVT.

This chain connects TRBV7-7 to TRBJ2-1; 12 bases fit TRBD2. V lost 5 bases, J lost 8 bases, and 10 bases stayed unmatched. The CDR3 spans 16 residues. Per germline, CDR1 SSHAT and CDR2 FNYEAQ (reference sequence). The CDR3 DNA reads TGTGCCAGCAGCGCTAGCGGGAGGGCCTCGGGTGATGAGCAGTTCTTC. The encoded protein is CASSASGRASGDEQFF.